This entry lists 22 T cell receptor beta chains sequenced from one sample in a study of cytomegalovirus exposure and HLA in healthy donors (dated by TCRdb to the late 2010s). The library was made by the immunoSEQ multiplex PCR assay. A mixture of 60 forward primers for TCR Vbeta segments and 13 reverse primers for TCR Jbeta segments was used in the multiplex PCR. This immuneACCESS table, as held by TCRdb, lists in-frame sequences with V and J called but not all clones. Of the missing ones, under half trace to an unresolved V gene in checked studies; the others have no known cause. Within this sample are tens of thousands of clones, with 78% of them counted one time only. The ten largest clones capture 4.5% to 7% of the sample. The sequenced material came from PBMCs. Source of these receptors: a male donor in good health and CMV-seropositive.

The chain links TRBV9 to TRBJ2-7; a possible D gene is TRBD1 (6 bases). This CDR3 region has 14 residues. V dropped 3 bases and J dropped 7 bases, with 17 bases sitting between them. The germline gives CDR1 SGDLS, CDR2 YYNGEE. CDR3 in amino acids: CASSARTDIGEQYF. CDR3 DNA: TGTGCCAGCAGCGCTAGGACAGATATTGGGGAGCAGTACTTC.

The chain couples TRBV5-1 to TRBJ2-7; TRBD2 agrees at 8 bases. Germline lookup yields CDR1 SGHRS and CDR2 YFSETQ. The CDR3 contains 16 residues. The V segment lost 3 bases and the J segment 6 bases; nucleotides outside the gene matches: 14. The CDR3 sequence is CASSSGHSGSSGEQYF. CDR3 coding DNA: TGCGCCAGCAGCTCGGGACACAGCGGGAGCTCTGGCGAGCAGTACTTC.

CDR3 protein: CASSLEPGLAGELFF. For the CDR3, the DNA is TGCGCCAGCAGCTTGGAGCCGGGACTAGCGGGGGAGCTGTTTTTT. The V and J genes are TRBV5-1 and TRBJ2-2, with 10 nucleotides matching TRBD2. The CDR3 loop spans 15 amino acids. CDR1 is SGHRS and CDR2 is YFSETQ in the germline V gene. The V and J ends lost 0 bases and 8 bases, in that order; junction bases with no gene match: 4.

This chain joins TRBV6-6 and TRBJ2-7; 8 nucleotides align to TRBD1. This CDR3 region has 16 residues. J gave up 4 bases and V 8 bases, and 16 bases lay outside the gene matches. Germline CDR1 MNHNY, CDR2 SVGAGI (reference sequence). The DNA for the CDR3 is TGTGCCAGCGGGTACCCCTCGGGACAGGACTCATACGAGCAGTACTTC. Its translation is CASGYPSGQDSYEQYF.

The J gene is TRBJ2-5, the V gene TRBV5-4; D is perhaps TRBD2 (6 bases). The germline V gene has CDR1 SGHNT and CDR2 YYREEE (reference sequence). The CDR3 is 14 amino acids. Trimming took off 1 base at V and 2 bases at J, with 9 bases between the two ends. The CDR3 sequence: CASSLFSGQETQYF. The CDR3 coding sequence is TGTGCCAGCAGCTTGTTTAGCGGACAAGAGACCCAGTACTTC.

The chain joins TRBV6-4 to TRBJ2-3; D possibly corresponds to TRBD1 (6 bases). The germline V gene has CDR1 MRHNA and CDR2 SNTAGT. The ends were cut back, 3 bases at V and 7 bases at J, with 23 bases in the middle. The CDR3 sequence is 17 residues long. In DNA form, the CDR3 reads TGTGCCAGCAGTGATTTCGCCCTAGGGGGAGAGTCCTATACGCAGTATTTT. As protein: CASSDFALGGESYTQYF.

V and J are TRBV4-1 and TRBJ1-6; D is perhaps TRBD1 (6 bases). Germline-derived CDR1 and CDR2 are MGHRA and YSYEKL. This CDR3 has 17 amino acids. Between the trimmed V and J ends, which lost 0 bases and 2 bases, there was a span of 11 bases. The CDR3 sequence: CASSQDIRDTYNSPLHF. CDR3 bases: TGCGCCAGCAGCCAAGATATCAGGGACACCTATAATTCACCCCTCCACTTT.

The genes are TRBV5-1 and TRBJ2-5, with 9 bases that match TRBD2. Per the germline V gene, CDR1 is SGHRS and CDR2 is YFSETQ. There are 19 residues in the CDR3. The ends lost 0 bases at V and 4 bases at J; junction bases unmatched: 16. The chain's CDR3 is CASSLDTTFVREGTETQYF. The CDR3 DNA follows: TGCGCCAGCAGCTTGGATACGACCTTTGTGCGGGAGGGTACAGAGACCCAGTACTTC.

The chain couples TRBV10-3 to TRBJ2-2; D is unresolved. The germline gives CDR1 ENHRY, CDR2 SYGVKD. This CDR3 is 12 amino acids long. The V end lost 3 bases, the J end lost 5 bases, and 4 bases lay between the germline ends. Here the CDR3 reads CAISDPTGELFF. The CDR3 DNA follows: TGTGCCATCAGTGACCCGACCGGGGAGCTGTTTTTT.

The chain couples TRBV15 to TRBJ1-2, with 10 bases aligning to TRBD1. This CDR3 spans 17 amino acids. The junction had 13 bases not matched to a gene; V was cut back by 3 bases and J by 6 bases. Germline CDR1 is LNHNV and CDR2 is YYDKDF (reference sequence). The CDR3 here is CATSRAIGPGQGNGYTF. The CDR3 DNA reads TGTGCCACCAGCAGGGCGATCGGCCCGGGACAGGGGAATGGCTACACCTTC.

The chain employs TRBV4-1 and TRBJ1-2; D might be TRBD1 (5 bases). CDR1 is MGHRA, CDR2 YSYEKL, per germline. This CDR3 is 14 amino acids long. V lost 0 bases and J lost 2, with 7 bases in between. The CDR3 DNA reads TGCGCCAGCAGCCAAGATCCAGGGAACTATGGCTACACCTTC. It encodes CASSQDPGNYGYTF.

This chain joins TRBV15 and TRBJ1-4; possible D gene TRBD1, 5 bases. V shed 0 bases and J shed 4 bases, with 12 bases lying between them. Germline V lookup: CDR1 LNHNV, CDR2 YYDKDF (reference sequence). The CDR3 spans 16 residues. CDR3 bases: TGTGCCACCAGCAGAGACTACAGGTACCTTAATGAAAAACTGTTTTTT. It codes for CATSRDYRYLNEKLFF.

The rearrangement uses TRBV5-4 and TRBJ1-4; no clear D. The CDR3 covers 12 residues. V gave up 2 bases and J gave up 8 bases, with 7 bases separating them. From germline, CDR1 is SGHNT and CDR2 YYREEE (reference sequence). DNA for the CDR3: TGTGCCAGCAGCTTTCTTGGCGAAAAACTGTTTTTT. The encoded protein is CASSFLGEKLFF.

This chain connects TRBV7-9 to TRBJ1-5, with D possibly matching TRBD1 (5 bases). CDR1 is SEHNR and CDR2 is FQNEAQ in the germline V gene (reference sequence). The CDR3 spans 18 residues. With 1 base removed from V and 0 bases from J, the gap between germline ends came to 16 bases. The CDR3 sequence is CASSLVGSGPYSNQPQHF. Written as DNA, the CDR3 is TGTGCCAGCAGCTTAGTGGGTTCAGGGCCGTATAGCAATCAGCCCCAGCATTTT.

The chain joins TRBV28 to TRBJ1-6; D is undetermined. Per germline, CDR1 MDHEN and CDR2 SYDVKM. The CDR3 extends over 12 amino acids. Trimming took 3 bases from V and 7 from J, leaving 4 bases between them. The CDR3 is CASSFRNSPLHF. CDR3 DNA sequence: TGTGCCAGCAGTTTTAGAAATTCACCCCTCCACTTT.

This chain joins TRBV27 and TRBJ2-4, with TRBD2 matching over 7 bases. The CDR3 has 13 residues. Germline CDR1 MNHEY, CDR2 SMNVEV (reference sequence). With V trimmed by 5 bases and J by 9 bases, 7 bases remained unmatched. The CDR3 region has the DNA TGTGCCAGCAGTCAGGGACTAAAAGGCATTCAGTACTTC. Its translation is CASSQGLKGIQYF.

The gene calls are TRBV11-2 and TRBJ1-1; D is possibly TRBD1 (6 bases). CDR3 length: 17 residues. Trimming stripped 4 bases from V and 1 base from J, with 19 bases between. The V gene's germline CDR1 is SGHAT and CDR2 FQNNGV. The CDR3 bases are TGTGCCAGCAGCTCGCCCACCGGACAGAGATGGAACACTGAAGCTTTCTTT. Translation: CASSSPTGQRWNTEAFF.

The V call is TRBV6-6, the J call TRBJ1-1; 7 bases agree with TRBD1. The length of the CDR3 is 15 residues. CDR1 is MNHNY and CDR2 is SVGAGI in the germline V gene (reference sequence). V was clipped by 5 bases and J by 2 bases; unmatched bases: 8. CDR3 loop: CASSGRGQINTEAFF. The CDR3 bases are TGTGCCAGCAGTGGCAGGGGACAGATTAACACTGAAGCTTTCTTT.

This chain uses TRBV6-5 with TRBJ1-2; the D is unclear. This CDR3 has 15 residues. Per the germline V gene, CDR1 is MNHEY and CDR2 is SVGAGI. Trimming removed 0 bases from V and 5 bases from J, with 13 bases in between. The CDR3 spells CASSYSPGFSYGYTF. The CDR3 DNA follows: TGTGCCAGCAGTTACTCCCCAGGATTCTCTTATGGCTACACCTTC.

The chain links TRBV9 to TRBJ2-1, with D possibly TRBD2 on 6 matching bases. The CDR3 sequence is 15 residues long. Germline CDR1 SGDLS, CDR2 YYNGEE. Deletions cut 5 bases from V and 5 bases from J, with 17 bases between. CDR3 region: CASREGIEIHNEQFF. CDR3 DNA sequence: TGTGCCAGCAGGGAGGGGATAGAGATCCACAATGAGCAGTTCTTC.

V usage is TRBV5-1 and J usage is TRBJ2-1; TRBD2 matches 8 bases. The CDR3 contains 15 residues. Per the germline V gene, CDR1 is SGHRS and CDR2 is YFSETQ. V gave up 3 bases and J gave up 4 bases; unmatched junction bases: 6. Here the CDR3 DNA reads TGCGCCAGCAGCTACTTAGCGGGGAGTTACAATGAGCAGTTCTTC. It yields the protein CASSYLAGSYNEQFF.

This sequence joins TRBV2 and TRBJ1-4; weak D call: TRBD1 (6 bases). The CDR3 runs to 14 residues. Looked up from germline, CDR1 is SNHLY and CDR2 is FYNNEI. Trimming took off 5 bases at V and 8 bases at J, with 15 bases between the two ends. The CDR3 DNA is TGTGCCAGCAGTAGCGGGACATCGGTCGAAAAACTGTTTTTT. It codes for CASSSGTSVEKLFF.